These 4 T cell receptor beta chains were all obtained from the same sample, sequenced in a study of CD8 T cells in ankylosing spondylitis. TCRdb reanalysed the 5' RACE reads using MiXCR and keeps one entry per CDR3 protein. Of more than 150,000 distinct CDR3 sequences in the sample, around a sixth were seen once. The sequenced material came from blood, either unsorted or a sorted T cell fraction (not recorded which). The receptor set was obtained from a male donor aged 10 to 35 with ankylosing spondylitis or in good health (not recorded which).

The chain has TRBV29-1 and TRBJ2-3; TRBD2 aligns across 7 bases. CDR3 length: 14 amino acids. Germline V gives CDR1 SQVTM, CDR2 ANQGSEA. J lost 4 bases, V lost 7 bases, and 11 bases had no gene match. DNA for the CDR3: TGCAGCGATATAGGACTAGATAACCCAGATACGCAGTATTTT. It translates to CSDIGLDNPDTQYF.

There are many counts of this clonotype. V is TRBV6-6 and J is TRBJ2-1; D perhaps matches TRBD2 (6 bases). Trimming took 0 bases from V and 7 from J, leaving 10 bases between them. Germline V gives CDR1 MNHNY, CDR2 SVGAGI (reference sequence). The CDR3 spans 14 residues. CDR3 loop: CASSYSEGMNEQFF. DNA of the CDR3: TGTGCCAGCAGTTACTCGGAGGGGATGAATGAGCAGTTCTTC.

There are many counts of this clonotype. CDR3 amino acids: CSVTDRAPVAEQFF. The CDR3 DNA is TGCAGCGTCACGGACAGGGCCCCCGTGGCGGAGCAGTTCTTC. The V and J genes are TRBV29-1 and TRBJ2-1; 8 positions match TRBD1. V gave up 6 bases and J gave up 10 bases; unmatched junction bases: 14. Germline assignment: CDR1 SQVTM and CDR2 ANQGSEA. CDR3 size: 14 residues.

This clonotype was recorded at least ten times. The chain uses TRBV9 and TRBJ2-1; 12 bases line up with TRBD2. CDR1 and CDR2 (germline): SGDLS, YYNGEE. V was pared by 0 bases and J by 10 bases, with 11 bases of the junction left unmatched. The CDR3 is 17 residues long. The CDR3 spells CASSVAPLAGGPREQFF. In nucleotides, the CDR3 is TGTGCCAGCAGCGTAGCTCCCCTAGCGGGAGGGCCACGAGAGCAGTTCTTC.